The sequence of this T cell receptor beta chain was determined in a study of shared clonotypes between healthy human individuals. Whole-study findings and limits: Non-shared clonotypes had lower generation probabilities than those shared by all four donors.

J was trimmed by 5 bases and V by 6 bases; bases with no gene match: 10. From germline, CDR1 is SGHNT and CDR2 YYREEE (reference sequence). The CDR3 consists of 15 residues. Of note for this clone: Antigen specificity is unknown.

The protocol was immunoSEQ multiplex PCR, while the TCRdb copy is restricted to in-frame clones and leaves out a portion. The sample carries about 680,000 clones, 60% to 75% recorded once. Sequenced sample: memory CD4+ T cells sorted from blood. Noted subset: CD45RA-negative fraction. This rearrangement joins TRBV5-4 to TRBJ2-1; 8 bases fit TRBD2. This receptor was identified in a woman aged 25 to 45 in good health. The CDR3 DNA sequence: TGTGCCAGCACTCCTCAACTAGCGGAAGACAATGAGCAGTTCTTC. Its protein is CASTPQLAEDNEQFF.